The 20 T cell receptor beta chains below come from one sample, sequenced in a study of blood T cell repertoires in COVID-19. Data came from immunoSEQ multiplex PCR; TCRdb stores just in-frame clones and leaves some out. Here the sample spans 200,000 to 250,000 clones, 85% to 90% being singletons. The specimen sequenced was peripheral blood. These receptors all stem from an older woman with acute or convalescent COVID-19.

The chain combines TRBV11-2 with TRBJ2-2; D is perhaps TRBD1 (6 bases). The V end was cut by 3 bases, the J end by 5 bases, with 16 bases between. CDR1 and CDR2 from the germline V gene are SGHAT and FQNNGV. CDR3 length: 16 residues. CDR3 sequence reads: CASSFPRTARTGELFF. The CDR3, as DNA: TGTGCCAGCAGCTTTCCCCGGACAGCTAGAACCGGGGAGCTGTTTTTT. Full variable domain (rest looked up from reference TRBV11-2 and TRBJ2-2): EAGVAQSPRYKIIEKRQSVAFWCNPISGHATLYWYQQILGQGPKLLIQFQNNGVVDDSQLPKDRFSAERLKGVDSTLKIQPAKLEDSAVYLCASSFPRTARTGELFFGEGSRLTVL.

The chain employs TRBV19 and TRBJ2-7; 11 bases fit TRBD1. The germline CDR1 and CDR2 sequences are LNHDA and SQIVND (reference sequence). The CDR3 has 16 residues. The V segment lost 6 bases and the J segment 6 bases; nucleotides outside the gene matches: 13. As DNA, the CDR3 is TGTGCCAGTAGCACCGTTCCGGGACAGGGGGTTGGCGAGCAGTACTTC. As protein: CASSTVPGQGVGEQYF.

The rearrangement joins TRBV7-9 to TRBJ2-1, with TRBD1 matching over 7 bases. CDR1 is SEHNR and CDR2 is FQNEAQ in the germline V gene (reference sequence). The J segment lost 3 bases and the V segment lost 0 bases, leaving 5 bases of the junction unmatched. The CDR3 length is 16 residues. CDR3 loop: CASSLAGQPLYNEQFF. CDR3 coding DNA: TGTGCCAGCAGCTTAGCGGGACAGCCCCTCTACAATGAGCAGTTCTTC. The variable domain in full, with the rest retrieved from reference TRBV7-9 and TRBJ2-1, is DTGVSQNPRHKITKRGQNVTFRCDPISEHNRLYWYRQTLGQGPEFLTYFQNEAQLEKSRLLSDRFSAERPKGSFSTLEIQRTEQGDSAMYLCASSLAGQPLYNEQFFGPGTRLTVL.

V gene TRBV30 combines with J gene TRBJ2-3; possibly TRBD1 for D (6 bases). The germline CDR1 and CDR2 sequences are GTSNPN and SVGIG (reference sequence). CDR3 length equals 16 residues. The V gene lost 2 bases and the J gene lost 0 bases, with 15 bases spanning the gap. The CDR3 DNA is TGTGCCTGGAGTAGGGCAGGGGCGATTAGCACAGATACGCAGTATTTT. Its protein product is CAWSRAGAISTDTQYF.

The gene calls are TRBV6-1 and TRBJ1-3; 10 bases agree with TRBD1. This CDR3 has 17 residues. In germline, CDR1 is MNHNS, CDR2 SASEGT. The junction had 10 bases not matched to a gene; V was cut back by 4 bases and J by 4 bases. CDR3 amino acids: CASSASGTGVFGNTIYF. In nucleotides, the CDR3 is TGTGCCAGCAGTGCATCCGGGACAGGGGTGTTCGGAAACACCATATATTTT.

The chain has TRBV6-5 and TRBJ2-7, with D unresolved. Between the trimmed V and J ends, which lost 9 bases and 3 bases, there was a span of 15 bases. CDR3 length: 13 residues. The germline CDR1 and CDR2 sequences are MNHEY and SVGAGI. The DNA for the CDR3 is TGTGCCAGTTCCCGTTCCCTTTTCTACGAGCAGTACTTC. It encodes CASSRSLFYEQYF.

The rearrangement links TRBV18 to TRBJ1-1; D uncertain. The V and J ends lost 2 bases and 1 base respectively, with 14 bases between them. This CDR3 region has 16 residues. Germline V gene data show CDR1 as KGHSH and CDR2 as LQKENI. CDR3 bases: TGTGCCAGCTCACCAGAGATGAGCGGCGGGAACACTGAAGCTTTCTTT. It codes for CASSPEMSGGNTEAFF.

In this sample, this clone turned up once. This chain joins TRBV7-3 and TRBJ1-4, with a weak D call TRBD1 (5 bases). The V end was cut by 2 bases, the J end by 7 bases, with 14 bases between. Germline CDR1 reads SGHTA; CDR2 reads FQGTGA. CDR3 size: 15 residues. The CDR3 bases are TGTGCCAGCAGCTTAGGTGGCAGGGAGGGTGAAAAACTGTTTTTT. Protein product: CASSLGGREGEKLFF.

CDR3: CAISEGGTANTGELFF. In nucleotides, the CDR3 is TGTGCCATCAGTGAAGGAGGGACCGCGAACACCGGGGAGCTGTTTTTT. The chain employs TRBV10-3 and TRBJ2-2; maybe TRBD2 (6 bases). V lost 3 bases and J 0 bases, leaving 11 bases between the germline ends. CDR3 length equals 16 residues. From germline, CDR1 is ENHRY and CDR2 SYGVKD.

This chain joins TRBV5-5 and TRBJ1-6, with 8 positions matching TRBD1. Per the germline V gene, CDR1 is SGHKS and CDR2 is YYEKEE (reference sequence). The CDR3 runs to 15 residues. With 3 bases clipped from V and 8 bases from J, the junction kept 7 bases outside the gene matches. In nucleotides, the CDR3 is TGTGCCAGCAGCTGGAGGACAGGGCCCGATTCACCCCTCCACTTT. Translating gives CASSWRTGPDSPLHF.

The rearrangement links TRBV5-1 to TRBJ2-5, with TRBD1 matching over 10 bases. V lost 3 bases and J lost 0; bases outside the gene matches: 5. CDR1 and CDR2 from the germline V gene are SGHRS and YFSETQ. This CDR3 has 16 residues. The CDR3, as DNA: TGCGCCAGCAGCTCATTGACAGGGGGCAACCAAGAGACCCAGTACTTC. Translated: CASSSLTGGNQETQYF.

The rearrangement links TRBV9 to TRBJ2-3, with 11 bases aligning to TRBD2. This CDR3 contains 18 residues. Germline V lookup: CDR1 SGDLS, CDR2 YYNGEE. The V and J ends lost 1 base and 3 bases, in that order; junction bases with no gene match: 10. CDR3 nucleotide sequence: TGTGCCAGCAGCGTATTTTCCCTAGCGGGAGGATCGACAGATACGCAGTATTTT. Translated: CASSVFSLAGGSTDTQYF.

This clone has just one count. This chain connects TRBV11-2 to TRBJ1-2, with D perhaps matching TRBD1 (6 bases). The CDR3 is 15 amino acids. Germline V gene lookup returns CDR1 SGHAT and CDR2 FQNNGV. V dropped 5 bases and J dropped 4 bases, with 17 bases sitting between them. The CDR3 bases are TGTGCCAGCAGCCCTAACAGGGTTTTTTTCTATGGCTACACCTTC. It codes for CASSPNRVFFYGYTF.

The chain combines TRBV12-5 with TRBJ1-5; tentatively, D is TRBD1 (6 bases). The CDR3 covers 21 residues. V was clipped by 3 bases and J by 0 bases, with 27 bases between them. Germline V CDR1 and CDR2: LGHNT, FRNRAP. For the CDR3, the DNA is TGTGCTAGTGGTTTTGCCAACACTCCACAGGGTTTTACTAATAGCAATCAGCCCCAGCATTTT. It specifies CASGFANTPQGFTNSNQPQHF.

The V and J genes are TRBV9 and TRBJ1-2, with D possibly TRBD1 on 5 matching bases. The CDR3 is 15 residues long. Germline V CDR1 and CDR2: SGDLS, YYNGEE. The V gene lost 0 bases and the J gene lost 4 bases, with 13 bases spanning the gap. The DNA of the CDR3 is TGTGCCAGCAGCGTAGAGGCAGGGCCGCTCTATGGCTACACCTTC. Protein sequence: CASSVEAGPLYGYTF.

The V call is TRBV14, the J call TRBJ1-2; maybe TRBD1 (6 bases). Per germline, CDR1 SGHDN and CDR2 FVKESK. The CDR3 sequence is 13 residues long. Between the trimmed V and J ends, which lost 2 bases and 4 bases, there was a span of 8 bases. Written as DNA, the CDR3 is TGTGCCAGCAGCCAACAGGGGATCTATGGCTACACCTTC. Translating gives CASSQQGIYGYTF.

The V and J genes are TRBV7-9 and TRBJ2-3; tentative D call: TRBD2 (6 bases). Trimming took off 5 bases at V and 5 bases at J, with 14 bases between the two ends. Germline CDR1 and CDR2: SEHNR and FQNEAQ (reference sequence). The CDR3 is 14 residues long. The CDR3, as DNA: TGTGCCAGCAGCCCGGGGACTGCTGGAGATACGCAGTATTTT. As protein: CASSPGTAGDTQYF.

V gene TRBV5-1 combines with J gene TRBJ2-3; a possible D gene is TRBD2 (5 bases). The ends were cut back, 4 bases at V and 3 bases at J, with 12 bases in the middle. Germline V gene data show CDR1 as SGHRS and CDR2 as YFSETQ. The CDR3 loop spans 14 amino acids. CDR3 amino acids: CASSRQPGTDTQYF. In nucleotides, the CDR3 is TGCGCCAGCAGCCGCCAACCGGGGACAGATACGCAGTATTTT.

This chain uses TRBV13 with TRBJ2-7; no reliable D call. This CDR3 contains 16 residues. The germline V and J ends were trimmed by 4 bases and 5 bases, with 21 bases remaining between them. Germline CDR1 reads PRHDT; CDR2 reads FYEKMQ (reference sequence). CDR3 residues: CASSSPSWAGSDEQYF. In DNA form, the CDR3 reads TGTGCCAGCAGCTCCCCCAGTTGGGCCGGATCGGACGAGCAGTACTTC.

This chain links TRBV28 with TRBJ2-7; TRBD2 agrees at 7 bases. CDR3 size: 15 residues. J gave up 4 bases and V 3 bases, and 9 bases lay outside the gene matches. Germline V gene lookup returns CDR1 MDHEN and CDR2 SYDVKM. CDR3 in amino acids: CASSFSGGEGYEQYF. The DNA for the CDR3 is TGTGCCAGCAGTTTCAGTGGCGGGGAGGGTTACGAGCAGTACTTC.